Reported below is one TCR beta chain. TCRdb keeps only in-frame clones here, not all; method: immunoSEQ multiplex PCR. Of roughly 130,000 clones in the sample, about 90% were seen once. The length of the CDR3 is 13 residues. Germline V gene data show CDR1 as SQVTM and CDR2 as ANQGSEA. The trim removed 7 bases at V and 1 base at J, leaving 6 bases unmatched. This specimen comes from a study of blood T cell repertoires in COVID-19. Study in general: The United States, Italy and Spain supplied acute and convalescent COVID-19 samples.

This receptor was taken from a woman aged 55-69 years with acute or convalescent COVID-19. Sequenced material: peripheral blood. The chain uses TRBV29-1 and TRBJ1-1; 7 bases map to TRBD1. CDR3 amino acids: CSALRQGNTEAFF. The CDR3 DNA reads as TGCAGCGCCCTCAGACAGGGGAACACTGAAGCTTTCTTT.